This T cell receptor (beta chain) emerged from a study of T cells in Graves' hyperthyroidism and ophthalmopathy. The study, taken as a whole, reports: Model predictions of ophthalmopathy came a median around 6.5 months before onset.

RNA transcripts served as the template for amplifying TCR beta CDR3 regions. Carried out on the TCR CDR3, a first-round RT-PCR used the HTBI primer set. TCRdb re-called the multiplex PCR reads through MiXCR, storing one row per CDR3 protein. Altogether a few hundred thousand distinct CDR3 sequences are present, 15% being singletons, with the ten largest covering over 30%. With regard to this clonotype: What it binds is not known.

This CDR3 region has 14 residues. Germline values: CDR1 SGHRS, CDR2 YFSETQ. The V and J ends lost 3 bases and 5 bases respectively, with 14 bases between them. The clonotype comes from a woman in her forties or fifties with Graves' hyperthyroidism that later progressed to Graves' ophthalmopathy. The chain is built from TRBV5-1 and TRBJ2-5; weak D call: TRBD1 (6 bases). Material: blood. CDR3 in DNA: TGCGCCAGCAGCTACGGACAGCCGAGGGAGACCCAGTACTTC. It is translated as CASSYGQPRETQYF.